This T cell receptor beta chain comes out of a study of blood T cell repertoires in COVID-19 (dated by TCRdb to 2018 to 2020). Regarding the complete study: Samples covering the acute and convalescent phases of COVID-19 were provided by collaborators in the United States, Italy and Spain. Where available, HLA class I and class II types were taken from metadata supplied by the sample provider and were not determined by assay-based typing. Deeply sampled blood TCRbeta repertoires from subjects exposed to, actively infected with, or recovered from COVID-19 were included in the dataset. The material from the prospective study consisted of cDNA or gDNA derived from T cells, B-cell-depleted T cells, or PBMCs. Nearly every sample came with metadata listing a de-identified subject ID, COVID-19 status, age in years and sex. The repertoires were released in a freely available public database meant as a resource for research on the immune response to SARS-CoV-2. The samples were drawn from the first 160 participants of the ongoing ImmuneRACE study and from over a thousand subjects provided by 6 global collaborators. What the authors observed across the whole study: The amount of clinical and demographic metadata varied by source and participant and was provided uncurated.

The CDR3 goes from the cysteine to the phenylalanine over 13 residues. CDR3 DNA is the only sequence kept; it has 39 bases, read in frame from the first base. The CDR1 and CDR2 encoded by the germline V gene (reference sequence) are SGHNT and YYREEE. Trimming takes 10 bases off V and 9 bases off J; junction bases not matched to a gene: 13. Each collaborating institution followed its own protocols to collect whole blood in K2EDTA tubes. For TCRbeta analysis, collaborators shipped samples as frozen whole blood, isolated PBMCs, or DNA extracted from either of those sample types. Details on this clone: Its target antigen remains unknown. No much larger clone is present one base from it, and per-base qualities are unavailable.

TCRbeta CDR3 regions were amplified from genomic DNA using the immunoSEQ Assay, a bias-controlled multiplex PCR. In the paper's pipeline: Within the assay, amplification of reference gene primers was used to estimate how many nucleated cells each sample contained. To quantify the absolute abundance of each unique TCRbeta CDR3 rearrangement, sequence reads were collapsed and filtered. For each sample, productive Simpson clonality was calculated as the square root of Simpson's diversity index over productive rearrangements. TCRdb provides this immuneACCESS table in a form limited to in-frame rearrangements. Some clones are lacking; in checked studies, under half of them reflect an unresolved V gene, and why the rest are absent is not known. The V and J calls and clone size are taken from that table; D and trimming were inferred from the DNA. Here the sample has 170,000 or so clones; approximately 88% occur a single time. Clones ranked in the top ten supply roughly 2.9% of the sample.

Recombination linked TRBV5-4 to TRBJ2-1, with 7 central nucleotides matching TRBD1. The source material was peripheral blood. The TCR comes from an older woman with acute or convalescent COVID-19. The nucleotide sequence reads TGTGCCGGGACAGCCGGGTCAGTCGCTGAGCAGTTCTTC. It translates to CAGTAGSVAEQFF. The full variable domain, with segments outside the CDR3 supplied by the reference TRBV5-4 and TRBJ2-1 proteins, appears as ETGVTQSPTHLIKTRGQQVTLRCSSQSGHNTVSWYQQALGQGPQFIFQYYREEENGRGNFPPRFSGLQFPNYSSELNVNALELDDSALYLCAGTAGSVAEQFFGPGTRLTVL.